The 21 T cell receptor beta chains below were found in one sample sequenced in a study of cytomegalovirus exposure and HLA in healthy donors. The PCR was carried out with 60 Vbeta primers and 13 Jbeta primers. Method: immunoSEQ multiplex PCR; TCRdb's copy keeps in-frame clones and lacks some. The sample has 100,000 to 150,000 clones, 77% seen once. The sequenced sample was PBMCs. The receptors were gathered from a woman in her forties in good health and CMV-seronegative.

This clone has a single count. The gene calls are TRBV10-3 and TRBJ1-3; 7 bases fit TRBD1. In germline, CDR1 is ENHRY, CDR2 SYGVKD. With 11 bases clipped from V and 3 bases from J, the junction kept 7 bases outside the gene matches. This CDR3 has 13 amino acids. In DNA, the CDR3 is TGTGCCGCCACAGGGGCAGGTGGAAACACCATATATTTT. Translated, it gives CAATGAGGNTIYF.

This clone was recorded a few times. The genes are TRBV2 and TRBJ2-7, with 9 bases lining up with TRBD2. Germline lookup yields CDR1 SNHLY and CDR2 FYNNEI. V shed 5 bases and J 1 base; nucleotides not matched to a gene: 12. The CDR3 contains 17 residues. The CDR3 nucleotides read TGTGCCAGCAGTCCAAGCGTGACTAGCGGAATTTCCTACGAGCAGTACTTC. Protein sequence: CASSPSVTSGISYEQYF.

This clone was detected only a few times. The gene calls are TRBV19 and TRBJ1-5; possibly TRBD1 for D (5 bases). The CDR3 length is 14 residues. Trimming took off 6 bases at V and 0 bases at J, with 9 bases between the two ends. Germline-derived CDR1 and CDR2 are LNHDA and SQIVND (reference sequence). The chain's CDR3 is CASRDIYSNQPQHF. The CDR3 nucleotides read TGTGCCAGTAGGGACATTTATAGCAATCAGCCCCAGCATTTT. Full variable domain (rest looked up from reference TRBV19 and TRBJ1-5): DGGITQSPKYLFRKEGQNVTLSCEQNLNHDAMYWYRQDPGQGLRLIYYSQIVNDFQKGDIAEGYSVSREKKESFPLTVTSAQKNPTAFYLCASRDIYSNQPQHFGDGTRLSIL.

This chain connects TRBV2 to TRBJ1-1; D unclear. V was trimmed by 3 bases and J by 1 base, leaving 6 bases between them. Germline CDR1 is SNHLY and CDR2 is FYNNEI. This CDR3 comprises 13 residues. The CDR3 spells CASSEAENTEAFF. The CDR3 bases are TGTGCCAGCAGTGAGGCAGAGAACACTGAAGCTTTCTTT.

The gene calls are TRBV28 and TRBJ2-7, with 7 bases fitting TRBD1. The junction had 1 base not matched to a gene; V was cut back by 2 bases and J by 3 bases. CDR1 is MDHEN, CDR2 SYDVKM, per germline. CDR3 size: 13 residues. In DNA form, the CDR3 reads TGTGCCAGCAGTTTAGGGACAGACTACGAGCAGTACTTC. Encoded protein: CASSLGTDYEQYF.

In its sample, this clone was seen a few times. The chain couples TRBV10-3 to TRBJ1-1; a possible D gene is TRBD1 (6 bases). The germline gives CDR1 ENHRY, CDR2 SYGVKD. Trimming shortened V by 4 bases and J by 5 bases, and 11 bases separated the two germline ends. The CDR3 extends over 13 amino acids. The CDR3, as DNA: TGTGCCATCAGTGGACAGGTTGGGACTGAAGCTTTCTTT. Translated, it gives CAISGQVGTEAFF.

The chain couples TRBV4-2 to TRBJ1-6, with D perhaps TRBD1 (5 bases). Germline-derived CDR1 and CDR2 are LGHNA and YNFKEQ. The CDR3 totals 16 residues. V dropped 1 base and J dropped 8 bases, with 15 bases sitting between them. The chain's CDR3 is CASSQGGTKGDSPLHF. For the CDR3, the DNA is TGTGCCAGCAGCCAAGGTGGGACTAAAGGGGATTCACCCCTCCACTTT.

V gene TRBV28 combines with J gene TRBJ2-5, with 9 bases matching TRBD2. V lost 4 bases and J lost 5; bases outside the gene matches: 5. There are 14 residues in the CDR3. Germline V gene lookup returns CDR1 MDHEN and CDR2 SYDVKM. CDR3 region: CASSWGTSLETQYF. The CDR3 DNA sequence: TGTGCCAGCAGTTGGGGGACTAGCTTGGAGACCCAGTACTTC.

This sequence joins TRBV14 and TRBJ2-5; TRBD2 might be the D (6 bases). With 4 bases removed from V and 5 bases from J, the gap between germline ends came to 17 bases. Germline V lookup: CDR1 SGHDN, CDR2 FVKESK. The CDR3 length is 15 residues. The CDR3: CASSRILGGRETQYF. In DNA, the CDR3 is TGTGCCAGCAGCCGAATCCTCGGGGGTCGGGAGACCCAGTACTTC.

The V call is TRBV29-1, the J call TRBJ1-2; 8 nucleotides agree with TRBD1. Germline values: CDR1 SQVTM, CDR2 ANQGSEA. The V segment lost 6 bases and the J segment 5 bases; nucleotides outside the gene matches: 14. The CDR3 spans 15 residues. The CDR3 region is CSVGRGDRGSYGYTF. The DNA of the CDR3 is TGCAGCGTGGGCCGAGGAGACAGGGGATCTTATGGCTACACCTTC.

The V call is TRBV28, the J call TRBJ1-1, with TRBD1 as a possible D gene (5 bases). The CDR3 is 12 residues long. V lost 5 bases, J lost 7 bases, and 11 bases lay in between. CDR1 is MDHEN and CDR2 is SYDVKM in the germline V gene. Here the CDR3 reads CASSPPRGEAFF. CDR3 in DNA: TGTGCCAGCAGTCCCCCAAGGGGTGAAGCTTTCTTT.

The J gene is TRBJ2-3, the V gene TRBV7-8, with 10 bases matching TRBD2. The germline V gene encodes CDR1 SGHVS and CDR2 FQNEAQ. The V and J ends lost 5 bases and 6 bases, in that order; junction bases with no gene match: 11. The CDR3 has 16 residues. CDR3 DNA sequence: TGTGCCAGCAGCCAGGGAGCGGGGGGGATGGGGGATACGCAGTATTTT. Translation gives CASSQGAGGMGDTQYF.

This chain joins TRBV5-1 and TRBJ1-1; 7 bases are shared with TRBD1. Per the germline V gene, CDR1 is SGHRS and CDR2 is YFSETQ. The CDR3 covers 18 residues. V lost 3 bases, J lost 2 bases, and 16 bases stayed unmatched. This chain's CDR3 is CASSWPRDSQTDNTEAFF. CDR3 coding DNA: TGCGCCAGCAGCTGGCCACGGGACAGCCAAACCGATAACACTGAAGCTTTCTTT.

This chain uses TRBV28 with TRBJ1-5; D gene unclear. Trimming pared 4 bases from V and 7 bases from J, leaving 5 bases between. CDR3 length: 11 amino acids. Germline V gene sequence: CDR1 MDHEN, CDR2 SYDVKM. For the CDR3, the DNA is TGTGCCAGCAGTTCTAGACAGCCCCAGCATTTT. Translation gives CASSSRQPQHF.

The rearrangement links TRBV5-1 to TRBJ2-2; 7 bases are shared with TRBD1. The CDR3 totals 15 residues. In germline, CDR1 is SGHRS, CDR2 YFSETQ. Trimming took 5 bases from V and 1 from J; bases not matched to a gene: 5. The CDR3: CASREGAQNTGELFF. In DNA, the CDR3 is TGCGCCAGCAGAGAGGGGGCACAGAACACCGGGGAGCTGTTTTTT.

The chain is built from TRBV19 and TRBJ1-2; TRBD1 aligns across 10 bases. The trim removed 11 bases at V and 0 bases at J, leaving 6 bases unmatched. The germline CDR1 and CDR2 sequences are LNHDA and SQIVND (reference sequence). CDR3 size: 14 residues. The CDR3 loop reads CASTGGFPNYGYTF. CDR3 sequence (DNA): TGTGCCTCGACAGGGGGCTTTCCTAACTATGGCTACACCTTC.

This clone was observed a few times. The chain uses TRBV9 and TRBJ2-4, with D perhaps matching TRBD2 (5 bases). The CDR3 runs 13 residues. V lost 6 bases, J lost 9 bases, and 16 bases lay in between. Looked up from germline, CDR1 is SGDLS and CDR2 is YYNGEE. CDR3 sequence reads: CASTNPDSSIQYF. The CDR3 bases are TGTGCCAGCACGAACCCGGACTCCAGCATTCAGTACTTC.

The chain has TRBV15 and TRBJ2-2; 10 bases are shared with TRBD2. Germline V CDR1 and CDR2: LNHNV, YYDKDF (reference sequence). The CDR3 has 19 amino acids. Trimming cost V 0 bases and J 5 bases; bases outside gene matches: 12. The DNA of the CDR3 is TGTGCCACCAGCAGAGAAGTGAATAGCGGGGGGTCGAGGACCGGGGAGCTGTTTTTT. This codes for CATSREVNSGGSRTGELFF. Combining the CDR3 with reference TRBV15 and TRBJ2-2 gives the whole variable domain DAMVIQNPRYQVTQFGKPVTLSCSQTLNHNVMYWYQQKSSQAPKLLFHYYDKDFNNEADTPDNFQSRRPNTSFCFLDIRSPGLGDTAMYLCATSREVNSGGSRTGELFFGEGSRLTVL.

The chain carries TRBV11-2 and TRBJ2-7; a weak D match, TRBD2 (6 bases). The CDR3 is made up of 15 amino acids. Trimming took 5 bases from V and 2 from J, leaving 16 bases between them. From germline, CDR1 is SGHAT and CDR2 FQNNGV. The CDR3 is CASSRDVGGPYEQYF. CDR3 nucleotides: TGTGCCAGCAGCCGAGATGTCGGGGGACCCTACGAGCAGTACTTC.

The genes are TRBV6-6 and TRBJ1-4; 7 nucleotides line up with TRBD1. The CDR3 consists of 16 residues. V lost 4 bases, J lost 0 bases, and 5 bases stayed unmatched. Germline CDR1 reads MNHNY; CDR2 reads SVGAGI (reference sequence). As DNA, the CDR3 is TGTGCCAGCAGTTTGACAGGGCCATCAACTAATGAAAAACTGTTTTTT. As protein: CASSLTGPSTNEKLFF.

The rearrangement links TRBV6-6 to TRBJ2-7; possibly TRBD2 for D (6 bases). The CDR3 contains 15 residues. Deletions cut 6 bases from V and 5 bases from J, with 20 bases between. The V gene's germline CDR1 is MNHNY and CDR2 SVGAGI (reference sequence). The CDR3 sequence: CASRADYAGKHEQYF. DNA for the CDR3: TGTGCCAGCAGGGCCGACTATGCGGGGAAGCACGAGCAGTACTTC.